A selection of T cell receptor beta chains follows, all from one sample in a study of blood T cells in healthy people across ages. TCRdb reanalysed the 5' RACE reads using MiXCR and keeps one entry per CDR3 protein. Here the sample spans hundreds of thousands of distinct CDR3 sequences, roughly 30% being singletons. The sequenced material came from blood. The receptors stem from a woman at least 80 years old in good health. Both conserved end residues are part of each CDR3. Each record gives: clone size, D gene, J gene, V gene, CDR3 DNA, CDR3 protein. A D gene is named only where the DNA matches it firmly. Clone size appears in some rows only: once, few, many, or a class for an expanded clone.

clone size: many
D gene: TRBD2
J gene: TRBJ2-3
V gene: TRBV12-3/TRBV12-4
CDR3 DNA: TGTGCCAGCAGAGGGAGGGATAGGACAGATACGCAGTATTTT
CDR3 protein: CASRGRDRTDTQYF

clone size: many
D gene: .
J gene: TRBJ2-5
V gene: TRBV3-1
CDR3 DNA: TGTGCCAGCAAGCATCGTTACCACGAGACCCAGTACTTC
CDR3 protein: CASKHRYHETQYF

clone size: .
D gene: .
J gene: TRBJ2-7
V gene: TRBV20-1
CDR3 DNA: TGCAGTGCTAGGTGGCTAGCGAGAAACTACGAGCAGTACTTC
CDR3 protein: CSARWLARNYEQYF

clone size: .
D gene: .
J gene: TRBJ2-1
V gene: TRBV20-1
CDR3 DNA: TGCAGTGCTTCCTACGACAATGAGCAGTTCTTC
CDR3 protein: CSASYDNEQFF

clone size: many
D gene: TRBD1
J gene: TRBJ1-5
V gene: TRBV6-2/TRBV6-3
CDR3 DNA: TGTGCCAGCAAGAGAGACAGGGGTGGAAATCAGCCCCAGCATTTT
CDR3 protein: CASKRDRGGNQPQHF

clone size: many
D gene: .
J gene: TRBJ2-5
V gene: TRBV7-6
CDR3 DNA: TGTGCCAGCAGCTTAAACCGAGGGGGGAGAGAGACCCAGTACTTC
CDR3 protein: CASSLNRGGRETQYF

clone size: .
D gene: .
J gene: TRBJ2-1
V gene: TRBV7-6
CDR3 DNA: TGTGCCAGCAGCTTAAACGGGGGCAGGAACGTCTTAAGGGAGCAGTTCTTC
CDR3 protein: CASSLNGGRNVLREQFF

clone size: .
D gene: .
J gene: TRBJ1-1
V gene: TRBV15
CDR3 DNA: TGTGCCACCAGCAGAGATGGCCAGGGGAGCACTGAAGCTTTCTTT
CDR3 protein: CATSRDGQGSTEAFF

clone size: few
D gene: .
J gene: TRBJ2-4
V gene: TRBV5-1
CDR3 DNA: TGCGCCAGCAGCTTACGACTCGCGGAGGGCGTTCAGTACTTC
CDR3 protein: CASSLRLAEGVQYF

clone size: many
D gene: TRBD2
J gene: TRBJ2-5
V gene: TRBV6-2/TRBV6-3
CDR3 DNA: TGTGCCAGCAGTTACGGGGCGGGGGTCCAAGAGACCCAGTACTTC
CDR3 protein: CASSYGAGVQETQYF

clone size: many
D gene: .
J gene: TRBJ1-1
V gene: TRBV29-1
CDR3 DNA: TGCAGCGGAACCTTGACGGGCACTGAAGCTTTCTTT
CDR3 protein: CSGTLTGTEAFF